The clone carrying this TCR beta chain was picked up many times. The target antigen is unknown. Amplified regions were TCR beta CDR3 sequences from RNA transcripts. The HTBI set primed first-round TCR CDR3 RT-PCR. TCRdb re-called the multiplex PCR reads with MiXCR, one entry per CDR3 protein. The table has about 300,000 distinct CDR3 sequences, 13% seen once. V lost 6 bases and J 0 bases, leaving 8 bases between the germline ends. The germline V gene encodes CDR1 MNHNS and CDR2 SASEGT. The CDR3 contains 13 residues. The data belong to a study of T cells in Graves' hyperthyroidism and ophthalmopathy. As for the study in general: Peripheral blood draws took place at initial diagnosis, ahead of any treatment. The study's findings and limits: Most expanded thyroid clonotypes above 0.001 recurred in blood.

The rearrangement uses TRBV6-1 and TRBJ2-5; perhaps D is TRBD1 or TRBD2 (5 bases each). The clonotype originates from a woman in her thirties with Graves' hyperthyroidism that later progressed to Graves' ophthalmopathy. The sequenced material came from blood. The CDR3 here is CASRQGHQETQYF. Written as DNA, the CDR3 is TGTGCCAGCAGGCAGGGACACCAAGAGACCCAGTACTTC.